This T cell receptor beta chain is drawn from a study of prognosis after radiotherapy for stage I lung cancer. Study as a whole: Newly diagnosed primary stage I lung tumors were present in about 13 patients, and oligometastatic NSCLC after surgical resection of the primary tumor was present in several patients.

Starting from genomic DNA, TCR beta CDR3 was amplified through two-round multiplex PCR. Gene-specific primers for each TRBV and TRBJ gene drove first-round PCR. Universal primers were what the second PCR round relied on. Each CDR3 protein gets one entry after TCRdb re-called the multiplex PCR reads with MiXCR. The sample includes almost 40,000 distinct CDR3 sequences, roughly 25% of them seen just once. This clonotype has more than one count but fewer than ten. As yet, its antigen is unknown. It may be a read error: a sequence one base away is much more abundant. Trimming removed 6 bases from V and 7 bases from J, with 17 bases in between. Germline values: CDR1 SGDLS, CDR2 YYNGEE. The CDR3 has 15 amino acids. Notes on the study in general: It was in patients who developed distant metastases that Shannon entropy after stereotactic body radiation therapy was lower. Counted unique TCR clones declined after stereotactic body radiation therapy (median 10,088 versus 6,861).

Specimen: PBMCs, collected before or after stereotactic body radiation therapy (not recorded which). The source of this sequence is a donor of 50 years or more with non-small cell lung cancer. This sequence joins TRBV9 and TRBJ1-6, with D possibly being TRBD1 (5 bases). The CDR3 loop is CASNPRDQVNSPLHF. The CDR3 DNA follows: TGTGCCAGCAACCCACGGGACCAAGTGAATTCACCCCTCCACTTT.